Each of the 17 T cell receptor beta chains below was sequenced from the same sample in a study of blood T cell repertoires in COVID-19 (dated by TCRdb to the early 2020s). Library prep was done by the immunoSEQ multiplex PCR assay. Not all clones reach the TCRdb copy of this immuneACCESS table, which keeps in-frame sequences only. Checked studies attribute under half of the gap to unresolved V genes and leave the rest unexplained. This sample lists approximately 150,000 clones; approximately 84% were detected once. Of the sample, roughly 1.2% is held by the ten largest clones. The sample comprised PBMCs or T cells enriched from blood (not recorded which). The source is a human donor with acute COVID-19. The donor label of this sample is uncertain.

The chain has TRBV3-1 (or the pseudogene TRBV3-2) and TRBJ2-1, with a tentative D call TRBD2 (6 bases). Germline CDR1 LGHDT, CDR2 YNNKEL (reference sequence). This CDR3 has 14 residues. The germline V and J ends were trimmed by 1 base and 10 bases, with 14 bases remaining between them. The CDR3 bases are TGTGCCAGCAGCCAAGGGGAGGCGGTGGGGGAGCAGTTCTTC. Translated, it gives CASSQGEAVGEQFF.

This chain uses TRBV7-9 with TRBJ2-7, with TRBD2 as a possible D gene (5 bases). The CDR3 totals 16 residues. V was trimmed by 3 bases and J by 0 bases, leaving 15 bases between them. The germline gives CDR1 SEHNR, CDR2 FQNEAQ (reference sequence). The CDR3 nucleotides read TGTGCCAGCAGCTTCGAGGGATTACCCTACTCCTACGAGCAGTACTTC. It codes for CASSFEGLPYSYEQYF.

In DNA, the CDR3 is TGTGCCAGTCGTCGGACAGGGGAAGGATCACCCCTCCACTTT. Protein: CASRRTGEGSPLHF. J is TRBJ1-6 and V is TRBV19; 9 bases match TRBD1. The V gene's germline CDR1 is LNHDA and CDR2 SQIVND (reference sequence). J lost 10 bases, V lost 8 bases, and 9 bases had no gene match. The CDR3 runs to 14 residues.

The chain is built from TRBV19 and TRBJ1-6; perhaps TRBD1 as D (5 bases). The CDR3 sequence is 13 residues long. Trimming shortened V by 8 bases and J by 7 bases, and 12 bases separated the two germline ends. Germline-derived CDR1 and CDR2 are LNHDA and SQIVND (reference sequence). CDR3 coding DNA: TGTGCCAGTTCGTCTGGGGGGAATTCACCCCTCCACTTT. Translation gives CASSSGGNSPLHF.

This chain joins TRBV5-1 and TRBJ2-7; a weak D match, TRBD1 (5 bases). Trimming cost V 3 bases and J 1 base, with 20 bases left between them. This CDR3 has 17 amino acids. Looked up from germline, CDR1 is SGHRS and CDR2 is YFSETQ. The CDR3 DNA reads as TGCGCCAGCAGCTGGCCAGGGCCCCCCCACCGATCCTACGAGCAGTACTTC. This sequence encodes CASSWPGPPHRSYEQYF.

This chain joins TRBV11-3 and TRBJ2-1; weak D call: TRBD1 (6 bases). This CDR3 is built from 14 residues. The V and J ends lost 3 bases and 5 bases respectively, with 11 bases between them. Germline lookup yields CDR1 SGHNT and CDR2 YENEEA. CDR3: CASSFLGANNEQFF. The DNA of the CDR3 is TGTGCCAGCAGCTTTCTGGGGGCAAACAATGAGCAGTTCTTC.

The chain couples TRBV4-2 to TRBJ1-2; no definite D call. CDR1 LGHNA and CDR2 YNFKEQ come from the germline V gene. CDR3 length: 16 amino acids. The germline V and J ends were trimmed by 0 bases and 3 bases, with 14 bases remaining between them. CDR3 amino acids: CASSQDTEEFHYGYTF. The CDR3 nucleotides are TGTGCCAGCAGCCAAGATACCGAGGAATTCCACTATGGCTACACCTTC.

In DNA form, the CDR3 reads TGTGCCAGCAGTTTAAGAGAATACGAGCAGTACTTC. Translation gives CASSLREYEQYF. The chain employs TRBV12-3 or TRBV12-4 and TRBJ2-7; the D is unclear. The V and J ends lost 2 bases and 4 bases respectively, with 6 bases between them. The CDR3 is made up of 12 amino acids.

The rearrangement uses TRBV7-6 and TRBJ2-1; D is possibly TRBD2 (5 bases). CDR1 and CDR2 (germline): SGHVS, FNYEAQ. V lost 1 base, J lost 7 bases, and 8 bases lay in between. The CDR3 is 13 residues long. CDR3 region: CASSLDPGNEQFF. Written as DNA, the CDR3 is TGTGCCAGCAGCTTAGACCCGGGAAATGAGCAGTTCTTC. Using reference TRBV7-6 and TRBJ2-1 for the parts outside the CDR3, the full variable domain is GAGVSQSPRYKVTKRGQDVALRCDPISGHVSLYWYRQALGQGPEFLTYFNYEAQQDKSGLPNDRFSAERPEGSISTLTIQRTEQRDSAMYRCASSLDPGNEQFFGPGTRLTVL.

The V gene is TRBV24-1, the J gene TRBJ2-2; 10 positions agree with TRBD1. Germline CDR1 reads KGHDR; CDR2 reads SFDVKD. V dropped 0 bases and J dropped 4; count of bases not matched to a gene: 1. This CDR3 has 16 residues. Here the CDR3 reads CATSDLRTGGTGELFF. CDR3 nucleotides: TGTGCCACCAGTGATTTGAGGACAGGGGGCACCGGGGAGCTGTTTTTT.

J is TRBJ1-1 and V is TRBV19, with D uncertain. This CDR3 comprises 17 residues. The V gene's germline CDR1 is LNHDA and CDR2 SQIVND (reference sequence). The V gene lost 2 bases and the J gene lost 4 bases, with 20 bases spanning the gap. CDR3 DNA: TGTGCCAGTAGTATAAGCGGTGGAGGAGGGTACGGCACTGAAGCTTTCTTT. Its protein is CASSISGGGGYGTEAFF.

The chain links TRBV5-1 to TRBJ2-7, with TRBD1 matching 7 bases. The CDR3 runs 14 residues. V lost 4 bases to trimming and J lost 6 bases; unmatched junction nucleotides: 10. Germline V gives CDR1 SGHRS, CDR2 YFSETQ. CDR3 in DNA: TGCGCCAGCAGCCCCGGACAGGCCCCTCGCGAGCAGTACTTC. It encodes CASSPGQAPREQYF.

The genes are TRBV6-5 and TRBJ1-4; unclear D gene. Germline CDR1 reads MNHEY; CDR2 reads SVGAGI. V lost 6 bases, J lost 15 bases, and 14 bases lay in between. The CDR3 runs to 11 residues. CDR3 DNA: TGTGCCAGCAGCCCCGGGCGAGGGATGTTTTTT. Its translation is CASSPGRGMFF.

The V and J genes are TRBV5-1 and TRBJ2-1; D is perhaps TRBD1 (6 bases). In germline, CDR1 is SGHRS, CDR2 YFSETQ. The CDR3 length is 15 residues. V lost 4 bases to trimming and J lost 5 bases, with 16 bases between them. CDR3 region: CASSRLRTENNEQFF. CDR3 DNA sequence: TGCGCCAGCAGCCGTCTGCGGACAGAGAACAATGAGCAGTTCTTC.

This clone was seen just once. This chain uses TRBV19 with TRBJ1-6; 7 positions match TRBD1. V lost 5 bases and J lost 5; bases outside the gene matches: 6. The CDR3 spans 15 residues. The germline CDR1 and CDR2 sequences are LNHDA and SQIVND (reference sequence). In DNA form, the CDR3 reads TGTGCCAGTAGTGCCCGGACAGGAAATAATTCACCCCTCCACTTT. Translated, it gives CASSARTGNNSPLHF.

The chain recombines TRBV28 with TRBJ1-2; no clear D gene. This CDR3 region has 12 residues. V was shortened by 1 base and J by 8 bases, with 8 bases between the two germline ends. Germline assignment: CDR1 MDHEN and CDR2 SYDVKM. The CDR3 nucleotides read TGTGCCAGCAGTTTATACTCTCTCGGCTACACCTTC. Translation gives CASSLYSLGYTF.

This chain joins TRBV5-1 and TRBJ2-5; 11 nucleotides agree with TRBD2. Germline lookup yields CDR1 SGHRS and CDR2 YFSETQ. The V segment lost 1 base and the J segment 5 bases; nucleotides outside the gene matches: 10. The CDR3 runs to 17 residues. The CDR3, as DNA: TGCGCCAGCAGCTTGTCTGGGTTAGCGGGGGGGCTGGAGACCCAGTACTTC. This encodes CASSLSGLAGGLETQYF.